Included here is one T cell receptor beta chain sequence, with context. Its antigen remains unknown. This sample was taken from a study of T cells in localized non-small cell lung cancer. This table comes from immunoSEQ multiplex PCR, and its TCRdb copy is limited to in-frame clones, with some not included. The sample has about 33,000 clones; roughly 90% are singletons. The V gene's germline CDR1 is MNHNS and CDR2 SASEGT. Between the trimmed V and J ends, which lost 6 bases and 8 bases, there was a span of 11 bases. The CDR3 extends over 12 amino acids. Broader study findings: In uninvolved adjacent lung, T cell clonality reached its highest value, exceeding tumor.

The material was peripheral blood, obtained before any cancer treatment. V is TRBV6-1 and J is TRBJ1-5, with a possible D match to TRBD1 (5 bases). This clonotype originated in a man between 40 and 75 years old with stage I lung adenocarcinoma. CDR3 residues: CASRSGGEPQHF. As DNA, the CDR3 is TGTGCCAGCAGGAGTGGAGGGGAGCCCCAGCATTTT.